The TCR beta chain described here comes from a study of T cell responses to AZD1222 COVID-19 vaccine. The table came from immunoSEQ multiplex PCR; TCRdb's copy has only in-frame clones and leaves some out. Among roughly 120,000 clones, roughly 88% were seen once, and the ten largest hold about a sixth. Trimming took off 2 bases at V and 2 bases at J, with 13 bases between the two ends. The CDR3 runs 15 residues. From germline, CDR1 is SGHTA and CDR2 FQGNSA. J is TRBJ2-7 and V is TRBV7-2; D gene unclear. This sequence was found in an adult in good health. Sample: peripheral blood, taken on day 0 of AZD1222 vaccination. CDR3 sequence (DNA): TGTGCCAGCAGCTTAAGCTATCCAGGTCCCTACGAGCAGTACGTC. Protein sequence: CASSLSYPGPYEQYV.